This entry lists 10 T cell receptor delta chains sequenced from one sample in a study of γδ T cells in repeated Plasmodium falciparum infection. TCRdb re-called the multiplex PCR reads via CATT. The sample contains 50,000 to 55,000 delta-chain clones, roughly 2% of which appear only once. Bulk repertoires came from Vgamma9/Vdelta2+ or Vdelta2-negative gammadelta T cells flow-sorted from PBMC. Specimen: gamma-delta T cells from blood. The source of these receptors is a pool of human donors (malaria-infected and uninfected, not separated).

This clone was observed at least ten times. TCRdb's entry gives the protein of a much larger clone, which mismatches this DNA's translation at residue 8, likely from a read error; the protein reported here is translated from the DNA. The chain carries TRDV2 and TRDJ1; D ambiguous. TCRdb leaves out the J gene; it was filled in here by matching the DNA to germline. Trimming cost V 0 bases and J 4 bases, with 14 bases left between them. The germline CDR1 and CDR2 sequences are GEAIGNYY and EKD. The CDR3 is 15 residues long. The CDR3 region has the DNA TGTGCCTGTGACACCGTGGGAGCCTTGGGCGATAAACTCATCTTT. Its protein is CACDTVGALGDKLIF.

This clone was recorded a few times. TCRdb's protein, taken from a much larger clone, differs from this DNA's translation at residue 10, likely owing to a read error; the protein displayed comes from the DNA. CDR3 nucleotides: TGTGCCTTTAGACGGTGGGGGAGCGCGTGCACCGATAAACTCATCTTT. Translated: CAFRRWGSACTDKLIF. The rearrangement uses TRDV3 and TRDJ1, with 7 bases aligning to TRDD3. The J gene was not available in TCRdb and was assigned here by matching the DNA to germline segments. V lost 0 bases, J lost 1 base, and 11 bases stayed unmatched. The CDR3 spans 16 residues. Germline CDR1 and CDR2: TVYSNPD and GDNSRS (reference sequence).

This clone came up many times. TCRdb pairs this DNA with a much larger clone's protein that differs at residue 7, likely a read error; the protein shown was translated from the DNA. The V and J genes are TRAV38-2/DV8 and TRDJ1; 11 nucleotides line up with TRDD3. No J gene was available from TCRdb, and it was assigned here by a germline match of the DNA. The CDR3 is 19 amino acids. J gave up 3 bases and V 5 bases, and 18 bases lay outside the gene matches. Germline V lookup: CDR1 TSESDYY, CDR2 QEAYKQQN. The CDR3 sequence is CAYSPSSEAVGDTSDKLIF. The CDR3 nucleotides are TGTGCTTATAGTCCCAGCAGTGAGGCGGTGGGGGATACGTCCGATAAACTCATCTTT.

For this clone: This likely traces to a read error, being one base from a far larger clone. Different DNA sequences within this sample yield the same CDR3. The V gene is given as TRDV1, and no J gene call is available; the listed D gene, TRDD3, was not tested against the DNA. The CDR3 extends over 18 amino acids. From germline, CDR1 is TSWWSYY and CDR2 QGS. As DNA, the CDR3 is TGTGCTCTTGGGGAGGCTGGGGGATACATCGTGGAGACCGATAAGCTCATCTTT. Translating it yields CALGEAGGYIVETDKLIF.

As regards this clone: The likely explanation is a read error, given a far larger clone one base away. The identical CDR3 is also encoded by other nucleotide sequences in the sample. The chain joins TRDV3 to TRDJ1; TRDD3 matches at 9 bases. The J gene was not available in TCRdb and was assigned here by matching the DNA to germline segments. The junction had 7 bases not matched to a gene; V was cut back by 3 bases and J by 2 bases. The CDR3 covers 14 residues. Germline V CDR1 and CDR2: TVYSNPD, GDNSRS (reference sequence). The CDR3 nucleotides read TGTGCCTTAAAACTGGGGGACCTTACCGATAAACTCATCTTT. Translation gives CALKLGDLTDKLIF.

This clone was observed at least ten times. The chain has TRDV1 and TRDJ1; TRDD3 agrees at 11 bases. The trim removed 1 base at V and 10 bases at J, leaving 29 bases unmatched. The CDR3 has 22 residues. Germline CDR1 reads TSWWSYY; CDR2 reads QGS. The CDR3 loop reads CALGEPSGTLPTSSWGILGLIF. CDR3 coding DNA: TGTGCTCTTGGGGAACCGTCCGGGACTCTTCCTACAAGTAGCTGGGGGATACTAGGACTCATCTTT.

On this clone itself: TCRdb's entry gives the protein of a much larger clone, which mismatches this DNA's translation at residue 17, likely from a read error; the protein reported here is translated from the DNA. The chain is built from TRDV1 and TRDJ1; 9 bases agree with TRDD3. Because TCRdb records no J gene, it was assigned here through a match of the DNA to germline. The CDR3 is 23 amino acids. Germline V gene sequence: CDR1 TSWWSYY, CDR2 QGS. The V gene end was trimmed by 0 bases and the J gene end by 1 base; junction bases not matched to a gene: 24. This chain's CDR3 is CALGELSPTGIRVGEFGTDKLIF. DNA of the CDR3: TGTGCTCTTGGGGAACTATCCCCTACGGGGATACGTGTTGGTGAATTCGGCACCGATAAACTCATCTTT.

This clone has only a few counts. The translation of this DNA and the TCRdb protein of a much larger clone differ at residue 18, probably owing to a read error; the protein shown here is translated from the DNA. The CDR3 DNA is TGTGCTCTTGGGGAACTGGCCCTTTCCCCTTCCTACATCGAGGGATACGCCGAACAGTACACCGATAAACTCATCTTT. This sequence encodes CALGELALSPSYIEGYAEQYTDKLIF. The chain links TRDV1 to TRDJ1; D might be TRDD2 (9 bases). The J gene is not listed in TCRdb, so it was assigned here from a DNA match to germline. This CDR3 has 26 residues. The germline gives CDR1 TSWWSYY, CDR2 QGS. V was clipped by 0 bases and J by 0 bases, with 41 bases between them.

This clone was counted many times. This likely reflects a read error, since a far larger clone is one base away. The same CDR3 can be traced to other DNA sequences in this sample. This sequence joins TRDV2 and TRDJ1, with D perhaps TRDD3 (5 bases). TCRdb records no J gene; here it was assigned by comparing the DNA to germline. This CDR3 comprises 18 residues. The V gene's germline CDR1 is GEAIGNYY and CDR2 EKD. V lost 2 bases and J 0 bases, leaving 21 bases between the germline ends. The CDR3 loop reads CACDSLGDGPKYTDKLIF. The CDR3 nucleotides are TGTGCCTGTGACAGCCTTGGGGACGGACCTAAGTACACCGATAAACTCATCTTT.

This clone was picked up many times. The CDR3 bases are TGTGCTCTTGGGGAACAGTGGCAATATCCTTTTTCCACTGGGGGACCTCCCACCGATAAACTCATCTTT. The encoded protein is CALGEQWQYPFSTGGPPTDKLIF. The chain uses TRDV1 and TRDJ1; 9 positions agree with TRDD3. TCRdb records no J gene; here it was assigned by comparing the DNA to germline. Germline V gene sequence: CDR1 TSWWSYY, CDR2 QGS. This CDR3 comprises 23 residues. With V trimmed by 1 base and J by 1 base, 25 bases remained unmatched.